This TCR beta chain came from a study of blood T cells in healthy people across ages. Sample-barcoded 5' priming and a J-beta primer mix drove a second PCR of roughly 6 to 12 cycles. MiXCR, applied by TCRdb to the 5' RACE reads, yields one record per CDR3 protein. The sample includes about 1.6 million distinct CDR3 sequences, about 31% of them seen just once. Whole-study findings and limits: Observed TCR beta diversity per million T cells went down as age went up. This fall followed a roughly linear course with age. The unknown donor CMV status may have confounded expanded clonotype changes.

This clonotype was seen more than once but under ten times. Its target is unknown. The CDR3 length is 15 residues. Germline V gene sequence: CDR1 SGHVS, CDR2 FQNEAQ. Trimming shortened V by 0 bases and J by 2 bases, and 11 bases separated the two germline ends. V gene TRBV7-8 combines with J gene TRBJ2-7; D possibly corresponds to TRBD2 (5 bases). Sequencing was done on a sample of blood. The source is a woman in her 30s in good health. This CDR3 reads CASSLAGVRPYEQYF. The CDR3 region has the DNA TGTGCCAGCAGCTTAGCCGGGGTCCGACCCTACGAGCAGTACTTC.